The rows below give T cell receptor beta chains drawn from one sample of a study of regulatory T cells in long-lasting Graves disease. TCRdb passed the multiplex PCR reads through MiXCR, listing each CDR3 protein once. This table has about 540,000 distinct CDR3 sequences, approximately 12% appearing once. These sequences were also reported in another study, on T cells in Graves' hyperthyroidism and ophthalmopathy.

This specimen was peripheral blood mononuclear cells (PBMCs), taken at new diagnosis, from a patient treated with antithyroid drugs. All receptors come from a man aged 25-40 years with Graves disease. Both conserved end residues are part of each CDR3. A D gene is named only where the DNA matches it firmly. Size tells how often a clone was seen (once, few, many) or the class of an expanded clone, and some rows leave it out.

j_call clone_size v_call d_call cdr3_nt cdr3_aa
TRBJ2-1 many TRBV29-1 - TGCAGCGTTGAGGATAGCCGCTACAATGAGCAGTTCTTC CSVEDSRYNEQFF
TRBJ1-4 many TRBV10-2 - TGCGCCAGCACCCACGCCGGAGCTAATGAAAAACTGTTTTTT CASTHAGANEKLFF
TRBJ1-1 - TRBV7-3 - TGTGCCAGCAGCCTAGGAGGGGACGGTTCGAACACTGAAGCTTTCTTT CASSLGGDGSNTEAFF
TRBJ1-1 many TRBV2 TRBD1 TGTGCCAGCAGTGTGGGGGGACAGCGTGAAGCTTTCTTT CASSVGGQREAFF
TRBJ2-3 many TRBV19 - TGTGCCAGTAGTCGTCGGGGAGGTACTCCAGATACGCAGTATTTT CASSRRGGTPDTQYF
TRBJ2-7 many TRBV12-3/TRBV12-4 - TGTGCCAGCAGTGGGTACGGGGCTAACCACGAGCAGTACTTC CASSGYGANHEQYF
TRBJ2-2 many TRBV10-3 - TGTGCCATCAGTGAGTCGAAAGGGGCCCGGGAGCTGTTTTTT CAISESKGARELFF
TRBJ2-5 few TRBV27 - TGTGCCAGCAGTTTGAGGCAACTAGATCCACAAGAGACCCAGTACTTC CASSLRQLDPQETQYF
TRBJ2-7 few TRBV20-1 TRBD2 TGCAGTGCCCCCGCTAGCGGGCGTTCTGGCGAGCAGTACTTC CSAPASGRSGEQYF
TRBJ2-5 few TRBV6-2/TRBV6-3 TRBD1 TGTGCCAGCAGTTGGTCGACAGGGGGCGAGGAAGAGACCCAGTACTTC CASSWSTGGEEETQYF
TRBJ2-2 many TRBV12-3/TRBV12-4 - TGTGCCAGCACCTCTGTGGGGGGGCGAAACACCGGGGAGCTGTTTTTT CASTSVGGRNTGELFF
TRBJ1-2 many TRBV29-1 - TGCAGCGTTGACCAGGGAAAACTAAACTATGGCTACACCTTC CSVDQGKLNYGYTF
TRBJ1-1 many TRBV20-1 - TGCAGTGCGAGGCGCGCTCGCCTCCACACTGAAGCTTTCTTT CSARRARLHTEAFF
TRBJ1-1 many TRBV20-1 - TGCAGTGTTAAACAGGTATACACTGAAGCTTTCTTT CSVKQVYTEAFF
TRBJ1-5 few TRBV6-2/TRBV6-3 - TGTGCCAGCACCGTAGACAGCCTTGACAATCAGTCCCAGCATTTT CASTVDSLDNQSQHF
TRBJ1-2 many TRBV9 TRBD1 TGTGCCAGCAGCGCGATAAGACAGGGAAACTATGGCTACACCTTC CASSAIRQGNYGYTF
TRBJ2-7 many TRBV20-1 - TGCAGTGCTAGAGAGACTGACTACGAGCAGTACTTC CSARETDYEQYF
TRBJ1-2 many TRBV20-1 - TGCAGTGCTAGAGATGTAGCGGCCCCCCTTGGCTATGGCTACACCTTC CSARDVAAPLGYGYTF
TRBJ1-4 many TRBV2 - TGTGCCAGCAGTGAAAGGACTGTTTTCGGAGAAAAACTGTTTTTT CASSERTVFGEKLFF
TRBJ2-1 few TRBV20-1 TRBD2 TGCAGTGACTTACTAGCGGGAGGCTTCTACAATGAGCAGCTCTTC CSDLLAGGFYNEQLF
TRBJ2-3 few TRBV5-6 TRBD1 TGTGCCAGCAGCTTGTGGGGACAGGTCACAGATACGCAGTATTTT CASSLWGQVTDTQYF
TRBJ1-2 many TRBV27 TRBD1 TGTGCCAGCAGGGACAGGCGGAACTATGGCTACACCTTC CASRDRRNYGYTF
TRBJ2-1 many TRBV27 - TGTGCCAGCAGTTCCCAGGGACGATCGAATGAGCAGTTCTTC CASSSQGRSNEQFF
TRBJ2-1 few TRBV6-5 TRBD2 TGTGCCAGCAGTTACTGGCTAGCGGGAGAGGATAATGAGCAGTTCTTC CASSYWLAGEDNEQFF
TRBJ1-2 many TRBV6-1 TRBD1 TGTGCCAGCAGTGCCTCCTCGGGACAGGGTGGCGGGTTTAACTATGGCTACACCTTC CASSASSGQGGGFNYGYTF
TRBJ2-3 many TRBV7-9 TRBD2 TGTGCCAGCAGCCCAGCTAGCGGGAAAGATACGCAGTATTTT CASSPASGKDTQYF
TRBJ2-5 many TRBV20-1 TRBD2 TGCAGTGCTATCCCCCCCCTAGCGGGACGCCAAGAGACCCAGTACTTC CSAIPPLAGRQETQYF
TRBJ2-2 many TRBV9 - TGTGCCAGCAGCAAGCCCGGGACGTCGAACACCGGGGAGCTGTTTTTT CASSKPGTSNTGELFF
TRBJ2-3 many TRBV6-2/TRBV6-3 TRBD1 TGTGCCAGCAGTGGGACAGGGGGGGGGGGCACAGATACGCAGTATTTT CASSGTGGGGTDTQYF
TRBJ1-5 - TRBV20-1 - TGCAGTGCTAGAGGGGAGGACCGTGTTCAGCCCCAGCATTTT CSARGEDRVQPQHF
TRBJ2-5 many TRBV12-3/TRBV12-4 - TGTGCCAGCAGTTTAGGGGTTTGGGCCGGGACCCAGTACTTC CASSLGVWAGTQYF
TRBJ2-5 many TRBV27 TRBD2 TGTGCCAGCAGTACCACTAGCGGGGGGTTGGAGACCCAGTACTTC CASSTTSGGLETQYF
TRBJ2-5 many TRBV6-1 TRBD1 TGTGCCAGCAGCCCGGGACAGCCGTACCAAGAGACCCAGTACTTC CASSPGQPYQETQYF
TRBJ2-7 few TRBV19 - TGTGCCAGTAGTAGGTCTCCGGGACTCTCCTTCTACGAGCAGTACTTC CASSRSPGLSFYEQYF
TRBJ1-1 many TRBV28 - TGTGCCAGCAGTAACGCCATGGGGGGGAGGACTGAAGCTTTCTTT CASSNAMGGRTEAFF
TRBJ2-7 many TRBV29-1 - TGCAGCGTTGAGGTCAGGGGCTACGAGCAGTACTTC CSVEVRGYEQYF
TRBJ1-1 many TRBV13 - TGTGCCAGCAGCACACCGACACGGGCGAACACTGAAGCTTTCTTT CASSTPTRANTEAFF
TRBJ2-7 many TRBV7-2 TRBD2 TGTGCCAGCAGCTTAGGTCGGGGACTAGCGGGAGGCGAGCAGTACTTC CASSLGRGLAGGEQYF
TRBJ2-1 many TRBV30 - TGTGCCTGGAGTGTACGGTTTACCTCCTACAATGAGCAGTTCTTC CAWSVRFTSYNEQFF
TRBJ2-7 many TRBV6-1 - TGTGCCAGCAGTGAGGGGCACGCGATCTCCTACGAGCAGTACTTC CASSEGHAISYEQYF
TRBJ1-6 few TRBV19 - TGTGCCAGTAGTATCTCCAGGAAAAATTCACCCCTCCACTTT CASSISRKNSPLHF
TRBJ2-2 many TRBV5-1 - TGCGCCAGCAGCTTGGCCCAGGGACCCTCCACCGGGGAGCTGTTTTTT CASSLAQGPSTGELFF
TRBJ1-1 many TRBV3-1 TRBD1 TGTGCCAGCAGCCAAGACGCAGGGGGCAAAGCTTTCTTT CASSQDAGGKAFF
TRBJ2-5 - TRBV12-3/TRBV12-4 - TGTGCCAGCGGCCCAATGGAGACCCAGTACTTC CASGPMETQYF
TRBJ2-7 many TRBV20-1 TRBD2 TGCAGTGCTATTCAGCGGGAGGACCGCTACGAGCAGTACTTC CSAIQREDRYEQYF
TRBJ1-5 many TRBV6-1 - TGTGCCAGCACTCGTAGTAGGGGTAGGGCCTGGGGTCAGCCCCAGCATTTT CASTRSRGRAWGQPQHF